This T cell receptor (beta chain) was recorded in a study of vaccination and CD4 T cells after COVID-19. As concerns this clonotype: Antigen: not known.

Trimming took 2 bases from V and 5 from J; bases not matched to a gene: 3. The CDR3 loop spans 16 amino acids. Germline loops: CDR1 SGHTA, CDR2 FQGTGA. Researchers used the Oncomine TCR Beta short-read assay to sequence DNA from cultured CD4+ T cells. One entry per CDR3 protein, called by TCRdb with MiXCR from the PCR reads. Of more than 4,000 distinct CDR3 sequences listed, around 45% were seen once; the top ten hold roughly two fifths. The treatment is: approximately 10-day PBMC culture with coronavirus spike peptide pools or control peptides (ViraFEST assay). What was sequenced was CD4+ T cells from blood, cultured in vitro. This chain uses TRBV7-3 with TRBJ2-1; 13 bases are a match to TRBD2. This TCR was recovered from a human donor who had recovered from COVID-19. This CDR3 is CASSLGLAGVHNEQFF. The CDR3 DNA follows: TGTGCCAGCAGCTTAGGACTAGCGGGAGTCCACAATGAGCAGTTCTTC.